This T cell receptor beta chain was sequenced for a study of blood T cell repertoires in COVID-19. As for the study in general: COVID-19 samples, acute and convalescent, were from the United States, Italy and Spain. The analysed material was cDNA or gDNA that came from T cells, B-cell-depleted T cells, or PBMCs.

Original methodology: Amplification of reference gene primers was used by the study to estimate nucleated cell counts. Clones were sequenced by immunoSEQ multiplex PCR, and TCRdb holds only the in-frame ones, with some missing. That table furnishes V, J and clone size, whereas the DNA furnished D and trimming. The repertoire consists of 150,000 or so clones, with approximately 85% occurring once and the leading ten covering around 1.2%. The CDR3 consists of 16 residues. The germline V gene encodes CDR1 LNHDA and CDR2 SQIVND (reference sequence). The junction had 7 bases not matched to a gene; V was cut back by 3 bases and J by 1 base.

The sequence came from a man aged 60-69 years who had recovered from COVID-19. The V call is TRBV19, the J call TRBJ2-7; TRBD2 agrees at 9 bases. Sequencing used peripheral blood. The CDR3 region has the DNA TGTGCCAGTAGTATTAGCGGGGGCACTTCATCCTACGAGCAGTACTTC. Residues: CASSISGGTSSYEQYF.